This T cell receptor beta chain was profiled in a study of PD-1 blockade in classical Hodgkin lymphoma (dated by TCRdb to about 2020). A note on the overall study: Nivolumab dosing was 3 mg/kg intravenously every 2 weeks, continuing until either disease progression or unacceptable toxicity. To define a peripheral blood immune signature of response to PD-1 blockade in classical Hodgkin lymphoma, the study combined TCR beta sequencing with CyTOF. Study-level results and caveats: By C4D1, a significant rise was seen in CD4+ TCR diversity but not in CD8+ TCR diversity (p=0.0027 vs p=0.16), and the rise was most apparent among complete responders (p=0.02). Trial patients achieving complete response had baseline diversity similar to newly diagnosed patients, whereas partial responders and progressors had significantly lower diversity. Diversity was lower in patients who began nivolumab less than 1 year after ASCT, so these patients were left out of later analyses to avoid confounding by immune reconstitution. Only a single clinical trial cohort was studied, and what caused the repertoire differences, possibly disease activity or prior therapy, remained undefined. Baseline TCR diversity was reported to be lower in newly diagnosed patients than in healthy donors and to be lower still in relapsed/refractory patients.

This clone was seen just once. Its specific antigen is unknown. Per-base qualities were not stored, and no clone one base away is much larger. The germline V gene sets CDR1 to SGHDT and CDR2 to YYEEEE. Trimming takes 0 bases from V and 5 bases from J, and the germline ends sit 5 bases apart. The CDR3 has 12 amino acids, counting the end cysteine and phenylalanine. CDR3 DNA is the only sequence kept; it has 36 bases, read in frame from the first base. The label giving this sample's time point can be read as: cycle 2 day 1 (C2D1) of nivolumab. Every trial patient had relapsed after autologous stem cell transplantation, and cohorts A, B and C differed in prior brentuximab vedotin exposure. The trial cohort comprised 56 patients with relapsed/refractory classical Hodgkin lymphoma whose best overall responses were complete response, partial response or progressive disease. Trial patients were treated with single-agent nivolumab in the multi-cohort phase II CheckMate 205 trial. An independent review committee assessed best overall response by applying the 2007 International Working Group response criteria. Trial PBMCs were collected just before the start of nivolumab (C1D1) and during therapy at cycle 2 day 1 and cycle 4 day 1. Peripheral blood was collected in 8 mL Vacutainer Cell Preparation Tubes, from which PBMCs were isolated by centrifugation and then cryopreserved.

Genomic DNA was extracted with the Qiagen DNeasy kit from unsorted PBMCs and from negatively selected CD4+ and CD8+ fractions. Using primers that anneal to V and J segments, immunoSEQ multiplex PCR amplified the TCR beta CDR3 regions. A synthetic immune receptor repertoire was used to minimize amplification bias, and any remaining bias was removed computationally after sequencing. The study's own analysis went as follows. Repertoire diversity was quantified as the Shannon entropy index using custom Python scripts. Unsorted, CD4+ and CD8+ repertoires were analyzed separately, except in combined analyses where CD4+ and CD8+ sequences were merged in silico. Clonal expansion was defined as a frequency increase of at least 2-fold after treatment compared with C1D1, and clones undetected at baseline were assigned a pseudocount of 0.5. Singleton clones were defined as clones with 0 or 1 copy at C1D1, and non-singleton clones were defined as clones with 2 or more copies. Clones expanded in unsorted samples were assigned a CD4+, CD8+ or unknown annotation through matching of protein sequences in sorted samples from the same patient. Wilcoxon tests on paired samples were used to test changes in diversity from C1D1 to C4D1. The source is immuneACCESS, and TCRdb retained only in-frame sequences with V and J called. Part of the clones is not carried over; for the studies checked, unresolved V genes explain less than half of this, and the remainder is unexplained. That table furnishes V, J and clone size, whereas the DNA furnished D and trimming. The sample includes roughly 70,000 clones, with about two thirds observed a single time. The ten most abundant clones make up about 9.1% of the sample.

This receptor was taken from a human donor with classical Hodgkin lymphoma. This chain joins TRBV5-6 to TRBJ1-2; the D gene is unclear. The specimen comprised peripheral blood mononuclear cells (PBMCs), sampled before the second cycle of nivolumab. The CDR3 reads CASSLELYGYTF. At the DNA level, the sequence is TGTGCCAGCAGCTTGGAGTTATATGGCTACACCTTC. The variable domain in full, with residues beyond the CDR3 obtained from the reference TRBV5-6 and TRBJ1-2 genes, is DAGVTQSPTHLIKTRGQQVTLRCSPKSGHDTVSWYQQALGQGPQFIFQYYEEEERQRGNFPDRFSGHQFPNYSSELNVNALLLGDSALYLCASSLELYGYTFGSGTRLTVV.